The clone carrying this T cell receptor beta chain showed up many times. What it binds is unknown. In germline, CDR1 is MNHEY, CDR2 SMNVEV (reference sequence). CDR3 length: 14 residues. V lost 10 bases to trimming and J lost 4 bases; unmatched junction nucleotides: 8. Time point here: newly diagnosed GD, antithyroid drugs for less than 3 months. The TCR library was made from RNA extracted from PBMCs. The data are from a study of regulatory T cells in long-lasting Graves disease. Looking at the study overall: Duration of antithyroid drug therapy among newly diagnosed Graves' patients was under 3 months.

Arm-PCR of CDR3 regions with iRepertoire HTBI primers generated TCR beta libraries. Via MiXCR, TCRdb re-called the multiplex PCR reads, giving one row per CDR3 protein. This table has about 320,000 distinct CDR3 sequences, approximately 20% appearing once. Overall study results and limits: Those with persistent Graves' had less TCR diversity than newly diagnosed patients. Study of thyroid tissue was not done, with only peripheral blood studied.

Sequences were derived from peripheral blood mononuclear cells (PBMCs), sampled at new diagnosis, from a patient treated with antithyroid drugs. This receptor was obtained from a female donor with Graves disease. The V and J genes are TRBV27 and TRBJ2-1; 9 bases are shared with TRBD1. The CDR3 DNA reads TGTGCCACCAATCGACAGGGGGAATACAATGAGCAGTTCTTC. It codes for CATNRQGEYNEQFF.